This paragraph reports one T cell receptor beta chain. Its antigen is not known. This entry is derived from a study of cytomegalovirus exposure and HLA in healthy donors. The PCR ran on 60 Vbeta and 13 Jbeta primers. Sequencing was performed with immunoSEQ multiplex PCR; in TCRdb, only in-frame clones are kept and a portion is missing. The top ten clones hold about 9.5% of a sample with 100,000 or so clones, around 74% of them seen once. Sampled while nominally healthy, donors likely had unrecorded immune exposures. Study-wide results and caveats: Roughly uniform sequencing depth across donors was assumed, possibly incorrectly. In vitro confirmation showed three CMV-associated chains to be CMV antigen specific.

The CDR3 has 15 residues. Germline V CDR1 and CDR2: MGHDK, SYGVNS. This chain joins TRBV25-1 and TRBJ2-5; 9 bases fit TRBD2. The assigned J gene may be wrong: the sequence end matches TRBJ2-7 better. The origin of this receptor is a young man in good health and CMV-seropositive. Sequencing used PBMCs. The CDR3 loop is CASSEPSGVHYEQYF. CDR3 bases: TGTGCCAGCAGTGAGCCTAGCGGGGTTCACTACGAGCAGTACTTC.